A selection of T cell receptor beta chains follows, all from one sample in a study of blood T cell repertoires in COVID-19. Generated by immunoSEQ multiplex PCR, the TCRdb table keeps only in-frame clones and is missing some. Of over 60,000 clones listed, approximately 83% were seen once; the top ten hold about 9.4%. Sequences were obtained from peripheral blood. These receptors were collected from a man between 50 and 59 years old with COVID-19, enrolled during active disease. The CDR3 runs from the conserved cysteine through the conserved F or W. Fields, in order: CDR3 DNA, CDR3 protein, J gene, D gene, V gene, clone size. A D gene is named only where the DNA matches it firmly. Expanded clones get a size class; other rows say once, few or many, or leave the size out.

DNA: TGTGCCACCAGCAGAGGGGCGTCCACTGAAGCTTTCTTT
CDR3: CATSRGASTEAFF
J: TRBJ1-1
D: -
V: TRBV15
size: once

DNA: TGTGCCAGCACCAGAGACGGAGGGAGCACAGATACGCAGTATTTT
CDR3: CASTRDGGSTDTQYF
J: TRBJ2-3
D: -
V: TRBV5-6
size: -

DNA: TGCAGCGTTGGCGGCGCGGGAGTCCGGGATACGCAGTATTTT
CDR3: CSVGGAGVRDTQYF
J: TRBJ2-3
D: TRBD2
V: TRBV29-1
size: -

DNA: TGTGCCACGTCCGGGACTAGGTCCTACGAGCAGTACTTC
CDR3: CATSGTRSYEQYF
J: TRBJ2-7
D: TRBD2
V: TRBV6-5
size: -

DNA: TGTGCCAGCAGCCAGGGACTAGCGGGAATAAGTTACGAGCAGTACTTC
CDR3: CASSQGLAGISYEQYF
J: TRBJ2-7
D: TRBD2
V: TRBV14
size: -

DNA: TGCAGTGCACAGCCCTATGGTGAAGCTTTCTTT
CDR3: CSAQPYGEAFF
J: TRBJ1-1
D: -
V: TRBV20-1
size: once

DNA: TGTGCCAGCAGCTCGCAGGGGCTTGGCTACACCTTC
CDR3: CASSSQGLGYTF
J: TRBJ1-2
D: -
V: TRBV7-9
size: -

DNA: TGTGCCAGCAGGGACAGGGGTGCAGATACGCAGTATTTT
CDR3: CASRDRGADTQYF
J: TRBJ2-3
D: TRBD1
V: TRBV27
size: -

DNA: TGTGCCAGCAGTGACTCAGGGGGCACAGATACGCAGTATTTT
CDR3: CASSDSGGTDTQYF
J: TRBJ2-3
D: -
V: TRBV6-4
size: -

DNA: TGTGCCTGGAGTGGGACAGGGAGGGACATTCAGTACTTC
CDR3: CAWSGTGRDIQYF
J: TRBJ2-4
D: -
V: TRBV30
size: once

DNA: TGCGCCAGCAGCTTGGACCCAGGGGGGGACAGGGTACATTCACCCCTCCACTTT
CDR3: CASSLDPGGDRVHSPLHF
J: TRBJ1-6
D: TRBD1
V: TRBV5-1
size: -

DNA: TGTGCCTGGGACGGAGGGGGCAATCAGCCCCAGCATTTT
CDR3: CAWDGGGNQPQHF
J: TRBJ1-5
D: -
V: TRBV30
size: few

DNA: TGTGCCAGCAGCACTACCTACGAGCAGTACTTC
CDR3: CASSTTYEQYF
J: TRBJ2-7
D: -
V: TRBV11-2
size: -

DNA: TGTGCCAGCAGCTTGGGGCAGGGGAATGAAAAACTGTTTTTT
CDR3: CASSLGQGNEKLFF
J: TRBJ1-4
D: -
V: TRBV5-4
size: once

DNA: TGTGCCAGCAGCTTAGAAGAAGGGGGCGAGCAGTACTTC
CDR3: CASSLEEGGEQYF
J: TRBJ2-7
D: -
V: TRBV7-6
size: -

DNA: TGTGCCAGCAGTTTCAGGGGAAAAAACTATGGCTACACCTTC
CDR3: CASSFRGKNYGYTF
J: TRBJ1-2
D: -
V: TRBV28
size: -

DNA: TGTGCCAGCAGCCCAAATCCGGGGATCGGGCAGCCCCAGCATTTT
CDR3: CASSPNPGIGQPQHF
J: TRBJ1-5
D: -
V: TRBV7-8
size: -

DNA: TGTGCCAGCAGCAAGACTAGCGGGGAGACCCAGTACTTC
CDR3: CASSKTSGETQYF
J: TRBJ2-5
D: TRBD2
V: TRBV7-6
size: -

DNA: TGTGCCAGCAGCTCACAGACAGGGTCCTACGAGCAGTACTTC
CDR3: CASSSQTGSYEQYF
J: TRBJ2-7
D: TRBD1
V: TRBV7-2
size: once

DNA: TGTGCCAGCAGTTACTCGGCGGTGAACTACGAGCAGTACTTC
CDR3: CASSYSAVNYEQYF
J: TRBJ2-7
D: -
V: TRBV6-2/TRBV6-3
size: once

DNA: TGTGCCAGCACAGTAACAGCCGGATTTCAGCCCCAGCATTTT
CDR3: CASTVTAGFQPQHF
J: TRBJ1-5
D: -
V: TRBV6-5
size: once

DNA: TGTGCCAGCAGTCCCGAGGCCACGACAGATACGCAGTATTTT
CDR3: CASSPEATTDTQYF
J: TRBJ2-3
D: -
V: TRBV6-4
size: -

DNA: TGTGCCAGCAGTTACATCGGGACAGGGACCAATCAGCCCCAGCATTTT
CDR3: CASSYIGTGTNQPQHF
J: TRBJ1-5
D: TRBD1
V: TRBV27
size: -

DNA: TGTGCCAGCAGCCAAGATCGGGACAGGGATCCGATGTTTTTT
CDR3: CASSQDRDRDPMFF
J: TRBJ2-2
D: TRBD1
V: TRBV4-2
size: -

DNA: TGTGCCAGCAGTTCCAGGACAGGGGCGGTTTCCGAGCAGTACTTC
CDR3: CASSSRTGAVSEQYF
J: TRBJ2-7
D: TRBD1
V: TRBV14
size: -

DNA: TGTGCCAGCAGCTTTGCGCGGGACTACGAGCAGTACTTC
CDR3: CASSFARDYEQYF
J: TRBJ2-7
D: -
V: TRBV7-2
size: few

DNA: TGTGCCAGCTCACCACAGACAGGAAACACTGAAGCTTTCTTT
CDR3: CASSPQTGNTEAFF
J: TRBJ1-1
D: -
V: TRBV18
size: few

DNA: TGTGCCTGGAGTGGGGGGACAGGGGGTTACGAGCAGTACTTC
CDR3: CAWSGGTGGYEQYF
J: TRBJ2-7
D: TRBD1
V: TRBV30
size: -

DNA: TGTGCCAGCAGCTTGTATCAGGGTACCTACAATGAGCAGTTCTTC
CDR3: CASSLYQGTYNEQFF
J: TRBJ2-1
D: -
V: TRBV7-2
size: -

DNA: TGTGCCACCAGTGATTCCCACGGCTCGAGGAATCAGCCCCAGCATTTT
CDR3: CATSDSHGSRNQPQHF
J: TRBJ1-5
D: -
V: TRBV24-1
size: -

DNA: TGTGCCAGCAGCTTGAATCCGGATGAGCAGTTCTTC
CDR3: CASSLNPDEQFF
J: TRBJ2-1
D: -
V: TRBV5-6
size: once

DNA: TGTGCCAGTAGTAGTACTAGCGGCCACAATGAGCAGTTCTTC
CDR3: CASSSTSGHNEQFF
J: TRBJ2-1
D: TRBD2
V: TRBV19
size: few

DNA: TGTGCCAGCAGTACGCGGGACAGGGGGGAAGAGACCCAGTACTTC
CDR3: CASSTRDRGEETQYF
J: TRBJ2-5
D: TRBD1
V: TRBV28
size: -

DNA: TGTGCCAGCAGTCCCCGCCGTGGGAGGGCCCAGTCCTACGAGCAGTACTTC
CDR3: CASSPRRGRAQSYEQYF
J: TRBJ2-7
D: TRBD2
V: TRBV28
size: few

DNA: TGTGCCAGCAGCTTCGGACATAAGATTGATACGCAGTATTTT
CDR3: CASSFGHKIDTQYF
J: TRBJ2-3
D: -
V: TRBV11-2
size: -

DNA: TGTGCCAGCAGCCAGCCCGGGACAGTCAATCAGCCCCAGCATTTT
CDR3: CASSQPGTVNQPQHF
J: TRBJ1-5
D: TRBD1
V: TRBV6-2/TRBV6-3
size: -

DNA: TGTGCCAGCAGGACTCTCACTGAAGCTTTCTTT
CDR3: CASRTLTEAFF
J: TRBJ1-1
D: -
V: TRBV19
size: -

DNA: TGTGCCAGCGAGCGGGACGGATCTAATTCACCCCTCCACTTT
CDR3: CASERDGSNSPLHF
J: TRBJ1-6
D: -
V: TRBV6-6
size: medium-sized

DNA: TGTGCCAGCAGTTTGCGTTCCGGGACTAGCGGGAGGTGGAGTAATAATGAGCAGTTCTTC
CDR3: CASSLRSGTSGRWSNNEQFF
J: TRBJ2-1
D: TRBD2
V: TRBV6-2/TRBV6-3
size: -

DNA: TGTGCCAGCAGCTTGGGCCGCCTAACCTACGAGCAGTACTTC
CDR3: CASSLGRLTYEQYF
J: TRBJ2-7
D: -
V: TRBV7-8
size: -

DNA: TGTGCCAGCAGCTTAGTTTCTACTTCCCACGAGCAGTACTTC
CDR3: CASSLVSTSHEQYF
J: TRBJ2-7
D: -
V: TRBV7-2
size: -

DNA: TGTGCCATCGGGGGTGTCAATAACTATGGCTACACCTTC
CDR3: CAIGGVNNYGYTF
J: TRBJ1-2
D: -
V: TRBV2
size: -

DNA: TGCGCCAGCAGCCAACTCGGTTTGACAGGGAGAAACACTGAAGCTTTCTTT
CDR3: CASSQLGLTGRNTEAFF
J: TRBJ1-1
D: TRBD1
V: TRBV4-1
size: few

DNA: TGCGCCAGCAGCCCAGCTCCGGGACAGGGTTTCCATGAGCAGTTCTTC
CDR3: CASSPAPGQGFHEQFF
J: TRBJ2-1
D: TRBD1
V: TRBV4-1
size: -

DNA: TGTGCCAGCAGTTTGTCGGGAGGGGGCGAGCAGTACTTC
CDR3: CASSLSGGGEQYF
J: TRBJ2-7
D: TRBD2
V: TRBV12-3/TRBV12-4
size: -